This T cell receptor (beta chain) was retrieved from a study of OX40 agonist ivuxolimab in advanced cancers. Study-level background: About 42% of patients had received prior checkpoint inhibitor therapy. Study results and limitations: At doses 0.1 to 3.0 mg/kg, CD4+ and CD8+ clones expanded.

About this clone: The antigen is not known.

Trimming shortened V by 2 bases and J by 4 bases, and 13 bases separated the two germline ends. CDR3 size: 15 residues. Per the germline V gene, CDR1 is MGHDK and CDR2 is SYGVNS. Any history of autoimmune disease or systemic immunosuppression disqualified patients. Peripheral blood came from all dose cohorts at three timepoints. Sequenced by immunoSEQ multiplex PCR; TCRdb stores in-frame clones only, minus some. This sample has about 62,000 clones, with about 91% found just once. Sequences were derived from CD4+ or CD8+ T cells sorted from blood, sampled in a trial of the OX40 agonist ivuxolimab. The chain uses TRBV25-1 and TRBJ2-3; D ambiguous. The sequence came from an adult with an advanced solid tumor such as melanoma, head and neck, liver or kidney cancer. The CDR3 nucleotides read TGTGCCAGCAGTGAAAGCCTAGGTTTTTCAGATACGCAGTATTTT. Protein: CASSESLGFSDTQYF.